This T cell receptor beta chain was sequenced during a study of metastatic and nonmetastatic thyroid tumors. About the study: For malignant and benign thyroid patients, tumor or nodule tissue and blood were the sources whose repertoires were compared.

MiXCR re-clonotyped the PCR reads for TCRdb. The sample yields more than 35,000 clones, roughly 17% seen once. This clone was seen just once. Its antigen is currently unknown. With 4 bases clipped from V and 2 bases from J, the junction kept 8 bases outside the gene matches. The CDR3 is 15 amino acids. Germline V gene sequence: CDR1 SGHAT, CDR2 FQNNGV. Whole-study findings and limits: Benign nodules reportedly had significantly lower TCR beta diversity than malignant thyroid tumors in blood and tumor.

All patients were untreated before thyroid surgery. The receptor comes from a male donor with papillary thyroid cancer or a benign thyroid nodule (not recorded which). Some clones in this sample may be carry-over from other donors' samples. The V call is TRBV11-2, the J call TRBJ2-7, with 7 nucleotides matching TRBD2. The sequencing sample was made of blood. Written as DNA, the CDR3 is TGTGCCAGCAGCTCTGTCCGGGACTATACCTACGAGCAGTACTTC. Translated: CASSSVRDYTYEQYF.